This T cell receptor (beta chain) was identified in a study of blood T cell repertoires in COVID-19. Study context: Samples of COVID-19 (acute and convalescent) were obtained from the United States, Italy and Spain. T cells, B-cell-depleted T cells, or PBMCs supplied cDNA or gDNA.

CDR3 size: 18 residues. Trimming left V 5 bases short and J 4 bases short, with 26 bases between. CDR1 is SEHNR, CDR2 FQNEAQ, per germline (reference sequence). Per the original data handling: Quantification of nucleated cells was approximated via reference gene primer amplification. Sequencing used immunoSEQ multiplex PCR; TCRdb keeps in-frame clones, though not all of them. D and trimming were read from the DNA, whereas the V and J calls and clone size are those reported in that table. The sample holds some 150,000 clones; about four fifths are singletons and the top ten take roughly 1.4%. The sequencing sample was made of peripheral blood. The chain joins TRBV7-9 to TRBJ1-1, with a weak D call TRBD1 (5 bases). This clonotype originated in a human donor in a cohort sampled during active COVID-19. In nucleotides, the CDR3 is TGTGCCAGCAGCCCCAGTTGGGACCGTGGCTGGGGGGGCACTGAAGCTTTCTTT. It codes for CASSPSWDRGWGGTEAFF.